This TCR beta chain originates from a study of T cell changes during pregnancy in multiple sclerosis. Germline lookup yields CDR1 LNHDA and CDR2 SQIVND (reference sequence). The CDR3 is 13 amino acids. Trimming pared 3 bases from V and 1 base from J, leaving 6 bases between. In regard to this clone: Other DNA sequences in this sample translate to the same CDR3.

Data came from immunoSEQ multiplex PCR; TCRdb stores just in-frame clones and leaves some out. The sample holds about 80,000 clones, approximately 89% seen once. This chain connects TRBV19 to TRBJ1-1; weak D call: TRBD1 (5 bases). The source is a female donor with multiple sclerosis, enrolled in a pregnancy study. The specimen was peripheral blood, collected before pregnancy. The DNA for the CDR3 is TGTGCCAGTAGTATCGGACAGAACACTGAAGCTTTCTTT. It codes for CASSIGQNTEAFF.